These T cell receptor beta chains were read from a single sample in a study of stem cell transplantation in POMP-related autoinflammatory disease. Assay: immunoSEQ multiplex PCR; the TCRdb copy retains only in-frame clones and omits some. Of some 9,400 clones listed, around 75% are singletons. This material consisted of CD4+ T cells from PBMCs, taken after stem cell transplantation. Receptors were obtained from a human patient with POMP-related autoinflammation and immune dysregulation (PRAID). The T cells may partly be graft donor cells. The CDR3 runs from the conserved cysteine through the conserved F or W. The D gene is left open where the match is weak.

cdr3_aa cdr3_nt j_call cdr3_length d_call v_call
CAWGGQSNTEAFF TGTGCCTGGGGAGGACAGAGCAACACTGAAGCTTTCTTT TRBJ1-1 13 NA TRBV30
CASSLGTIADTQYF TGTGCCAGCAGCTTAGGGACCATTGCAGATACGCAGTATTTT TRBJ2-3 14 NA TRBV7-6
CASSQRPGQGTSPLHF TGTGCCAGCAGCCAAAGACCCGGACAGGGTACTTCACCCCTCCACTTT TRBJ1-6 16 TRBD1 TRBV4-2
CAWSPSSGSRNEQFF TGTGCCTGGAGTCCTTCTAGCGGGAGTAGGAATGAGCAGTTCTTC TRBJ2-1 15 TRBD2 TRBV30
CASSLKGGYEQYF TGTGCCAGCAGTCTTAAAGGGGGGTACGAGCAGTACTTC TRBJ2-7 13 NA TRBV27
CASSSTQGGMGKLFF TGTGCCAGCAGTTCGACCCAGGGTGGGATGGGGAAACTGTTTTTT TRBJ1-4 15 NA TRBV27
CASSPRLGDRRYGYTF TGTGCCAGCAGCCCCCGTCTTGGGGACAGGCGGTATGGCTACACCTTC TRBJ1-2 16 TRBD1 TRBV5-5
CASSTLTSGLEETQYF TGTGCCAGCAGTACCCTCACCTCGGGACTAGAAGAGACCCAGTACTTC TRBJ2-5 16 TRBD2 TRBV27
CASSSEGGRAGETQYF TGTGCCAGCAGCTCCGAGGGCGGGAGGGCCGGAGAGACCCAGTACTTC TRBJ2-5 16 TRBD2 TRBV5-4
CASSLGSRTGKHF TGTGCCAGCAGTTTAGGTAGTAGGACAGGAAAACATTTT TRBJ1-5 13 TRBD1 TRBV28
CASFPSGTDTQYF TGCGCCAGCTTTCCTAGCGGCACAGATACGCAGTATTTT TRBJ2-3 13 NA TRBV5-1
CASTALGQDPDGYTF TGTGCCAGCACCGCTCTCGGACAGGATCCGGATGGCTACACCTTC TRBJ1-2 15 TRBD1 TRBV2
CASSATGTAFQPQHF TGTGCCAGCAGCGCCACCGGGACAGCTTTTCAGCCCCAGCATTTT TRBJ1-5 15 TRBD1 TRBV9
CSASSGRAVNEQFF TGCAGTGCTAGTAGCGGGAGGGCCGTTAATGAGCAGTTCTTC TRBJ2-1 14 TRBD2 TRBV20-1
CASSEGPGGVAKNIQYF TGTGCCAGCAGTGAAGGCCCGGGGGGTGTTGCCAAAAACATTCAGTACTTC TRBJ2-4 17 TRBD2 TRBV6-1
CAWSPGAQETQYF TGTGCCTGGAGTCCAGGGGCCCAAGAGACCCAGTACTTC TRBJ2-5 13 NA TRBV30